This T cell receptor beta chain was retrieved from a study of control samples from healthy donors and cancer patients (dated by TCRdb to 2018 to 2021). Libraries were prepared through the immunoSEQ multiplex PCR assay. TCRdb's version of the immuneACCESS table is confined to in-frame rearrangements and falls short of the full clone set. An unresolved V gene accounts for under half of the shortfall where checked; the remainder is of unknown origin. The sample yields 55,000 to 70,000 clones; less than 95% were counted once. Around 0.9% of the sample is taken by the ten largest. CDR1 and CDR2 are drawn from the germline V gene: SGHAT, FQNNGV. Cut back by 0 bases and 5 bases, the V and J ends lie 13 bases apart. Including the terminal cysteine and phenylalanine, the CDR3 comprises 15 residues. The retained sequence is limited to the CDR3, 45 bases, with the frame set at the first base. With regard to this clone: No cognate antigen has been identified for it. Base-call qualities are not available, and no considerably larger clone is one nucleotide away.

Sequenced input: PBMCs. The sequence derives from a man aged 30-40 years with colorectal cancer. This receptor chain uses TRBV11-2 and TRBJ1-1, and the D gene may be TRBD1, 5 bases matching. The nucleotides are TGTGCCAGCAGCTTAGATTCGGTACCAGGGACTGAAGCTTTCTTT. It encodes CASSLDSVPGTEAFF.